This T cell receptor (beta chain) was retrieved from a study of PD-L1 blockade in urothelial cancer. Study as a whole: Prior regimens of chemotherapy numbered 0 to 3 per patient.

V dropped 5 bases and J dropped 8; count of bases not matched to a gene: 10. This CDR3 region has 14 residues. The V gene's germline CDR1 is GTSNPN and CDR2 SVGIG (reference sequence). Assay used: immunoSEQ multiplex PCR; TCRdb lists only in-frame clones, some missing. The profile shows tens of thousands of clones, about four fifths of them singletons. V and J are TRBV30 and TRBJ1-5; 9 nucleotides line up with TRBD1. This receptor was obtained from a man aged 70 or older with urothelial cancer. The source was PBMCs, collected around atezolizumab (anti-PD-L1) treatment. As DNA, the CDR3 is TGTGCCTGGGGACCTACAGGGGGCAGGGAGCCCCAGCATTTT. Its translation: CAWGPTGGREPQHF.